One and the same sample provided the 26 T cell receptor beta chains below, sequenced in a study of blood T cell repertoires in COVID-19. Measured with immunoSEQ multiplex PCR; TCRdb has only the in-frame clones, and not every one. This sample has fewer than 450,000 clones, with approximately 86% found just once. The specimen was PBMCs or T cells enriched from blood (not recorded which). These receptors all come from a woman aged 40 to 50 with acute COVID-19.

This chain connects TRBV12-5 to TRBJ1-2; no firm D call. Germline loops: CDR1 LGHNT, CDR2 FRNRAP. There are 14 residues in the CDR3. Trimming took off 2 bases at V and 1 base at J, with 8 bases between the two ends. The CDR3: CASGLSVINYGYTF. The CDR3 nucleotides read TGTGCTAGTGGTTTGTCGGTGATTAACTATGGCTACACCTTC.

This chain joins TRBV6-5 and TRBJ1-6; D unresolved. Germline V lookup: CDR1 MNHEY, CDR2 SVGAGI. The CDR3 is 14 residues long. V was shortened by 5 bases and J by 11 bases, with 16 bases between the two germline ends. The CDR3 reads CASSPGGWGPPLHF. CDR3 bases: TGTGCCAGCAGTCCAGGAGGGTGGGGTCCACCCCTCCACTTT.

The CDR3 is CASPRAWSTEAFF. The CDR3 DNA reads as TGTGCCAGCCCCAGGGCCTGGAGCACTGAAGCTTTCTTT. The chain couples TRBV6-5 to TRBJ1-1, with a weak D call TRBD1 (5 bases). CDR1 and CDR2 (germline): MNHEY, SVGAGI. This CDR3 spans 13 amino acids. V was cut by 8 bases and J by 4 bases, with 14 bases left in between.

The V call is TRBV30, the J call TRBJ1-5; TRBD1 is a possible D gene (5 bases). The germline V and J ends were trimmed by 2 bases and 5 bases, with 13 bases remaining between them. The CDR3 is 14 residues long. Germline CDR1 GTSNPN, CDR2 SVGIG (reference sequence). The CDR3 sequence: CAWSLQGFHQPQHF. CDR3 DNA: TGTGCCTGGAGTCTCCAGGGTTTTCATCAGCCCCAGCATTTT.

CDR3 sequence: CASSSLAGEYEQYF. DNA for the CDR3: TGTGCCAGCAGCTCACTAGCGGGGGAGTACGAGCAGTACTTC. This chain links TRBV13 with TRBJ2-7; 11 nucleotides match TRBD2. This CDR3 spans 14 amino acids. Germline CDR1 PRHDT, CDR2 FYEKMQ (reference sequence). V lost 4 bases and J lost 4; bases outside the gene matches: 3.

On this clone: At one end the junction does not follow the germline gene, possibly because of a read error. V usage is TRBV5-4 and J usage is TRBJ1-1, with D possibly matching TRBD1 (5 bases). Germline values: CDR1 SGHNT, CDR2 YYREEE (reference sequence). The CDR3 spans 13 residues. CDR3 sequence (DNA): TGTGCCAGCAGCTTTAAGGGGAACGCTGAAGCTTTCTTT. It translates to CASSFKGNAEAFF.

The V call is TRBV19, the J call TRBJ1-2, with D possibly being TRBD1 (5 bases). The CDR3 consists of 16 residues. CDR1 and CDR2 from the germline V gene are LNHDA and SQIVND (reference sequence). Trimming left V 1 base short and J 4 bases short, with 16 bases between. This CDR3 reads CASSIGDSDVGYGYTF. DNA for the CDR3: TGTGCCAGTAGTATAGGGGACTCGGACGTCGGCTATGGCTACACCTTC.

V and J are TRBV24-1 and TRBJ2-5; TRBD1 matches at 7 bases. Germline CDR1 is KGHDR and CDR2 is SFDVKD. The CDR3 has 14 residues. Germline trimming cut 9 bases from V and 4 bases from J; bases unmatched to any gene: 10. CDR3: CATSASGTVETQYF. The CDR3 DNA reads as TGTGCCACCTCCGCCTCCGGGACAGTAGAGACCCAGTACTTC.

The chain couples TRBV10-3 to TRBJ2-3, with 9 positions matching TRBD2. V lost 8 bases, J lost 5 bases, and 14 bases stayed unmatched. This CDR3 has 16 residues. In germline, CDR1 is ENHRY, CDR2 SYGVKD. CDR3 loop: CAIENTSGPGVDTQYF. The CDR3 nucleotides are TGTGCCATCGAAAATACTAGCGGGCCAGGGGTAGATACGCAGTATTTT.

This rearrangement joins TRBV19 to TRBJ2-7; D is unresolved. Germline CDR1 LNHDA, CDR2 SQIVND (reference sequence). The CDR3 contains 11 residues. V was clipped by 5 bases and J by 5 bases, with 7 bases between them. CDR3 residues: CASSYSNEQYF. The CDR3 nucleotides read TGTGCCAGTAGTTACAGTAACGAGCAGTACTTC. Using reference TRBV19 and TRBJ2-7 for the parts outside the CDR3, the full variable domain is DGGITQSPKYLFRKEGQNVTLSCEQNLNHDAMYWYRQDPGQGLRLIYYSQIVNDFQKGDIAEGYSVSREKKESFPLTVTSAQKNPTAFYLCASSYSNEQYFGPGTRLTVT.

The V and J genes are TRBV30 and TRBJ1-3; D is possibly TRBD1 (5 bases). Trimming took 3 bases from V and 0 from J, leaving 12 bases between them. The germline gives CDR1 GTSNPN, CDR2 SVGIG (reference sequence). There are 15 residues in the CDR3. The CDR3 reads CAWSADSNSGNTIYF. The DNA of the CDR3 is TGTGCCTGGAGCGCTGACAGCAACTCTGGAAACACCATATATTTT.

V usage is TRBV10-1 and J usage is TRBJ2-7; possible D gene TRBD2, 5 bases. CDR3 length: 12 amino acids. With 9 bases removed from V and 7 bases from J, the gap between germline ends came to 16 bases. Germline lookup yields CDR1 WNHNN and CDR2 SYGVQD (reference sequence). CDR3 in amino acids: CARSTSIGEQYF. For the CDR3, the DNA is TGCGCCAGGAGCACTAGTATAGGGGAGCAGTACTTC.

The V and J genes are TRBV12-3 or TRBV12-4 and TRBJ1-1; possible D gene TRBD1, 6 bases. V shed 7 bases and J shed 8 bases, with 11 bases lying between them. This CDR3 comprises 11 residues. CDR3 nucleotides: TGTGCCAGCAAATGGGGGACAGAAGCTTTCTTT. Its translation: CASKWGTEAFF.

The CDR3 sequence is CASSSAREGEKLFF. The CDR3 DNA is TGTGCCAGCAGTTCAGCCAGGGAGGGTGAAAAACTGTTTTTT. J is TRBJ1-4 and V is TRBV6-5, with D maybe TRBD1 (5 bases). The V gene lost 4 bases and the J gene lost 7 bases, with 13 bases spanning the gap. Germline CDR1 MNHEY, CDR2 SVGAGI. The CDR3 runs to 14 residues.

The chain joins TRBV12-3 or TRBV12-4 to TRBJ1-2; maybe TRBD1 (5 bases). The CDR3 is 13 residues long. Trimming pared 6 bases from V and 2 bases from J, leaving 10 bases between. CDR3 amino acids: CASSYTGNYGYTF. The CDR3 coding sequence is TGTGCCAGCAGCTACACAGGAAACTATGGCTACACCTTC.

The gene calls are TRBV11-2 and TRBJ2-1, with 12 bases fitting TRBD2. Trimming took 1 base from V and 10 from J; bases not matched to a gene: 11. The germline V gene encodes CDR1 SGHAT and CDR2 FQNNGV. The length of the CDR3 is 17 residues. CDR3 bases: TGTGCCAGCAGCTTAGGGATGCTAGCGGGGGGGACACCGGAGCAGTTCTTC. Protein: CASSLGMLAGGTPEQFF.

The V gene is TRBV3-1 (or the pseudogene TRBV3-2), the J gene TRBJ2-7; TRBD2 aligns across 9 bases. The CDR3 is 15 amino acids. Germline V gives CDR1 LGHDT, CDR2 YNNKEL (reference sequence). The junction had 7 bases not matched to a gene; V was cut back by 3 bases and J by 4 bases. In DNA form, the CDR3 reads TGTGCCAGCAGCCACCGACTAGCGGTGAATTACGAGCAGTACTTC. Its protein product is CASSHRLAVNYEQYF.

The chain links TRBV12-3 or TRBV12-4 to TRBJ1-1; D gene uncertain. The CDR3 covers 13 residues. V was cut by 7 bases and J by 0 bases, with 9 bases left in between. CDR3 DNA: TGTGCCAGCACCCGGGGTTTGAACACTGAAGCTTTCTTT. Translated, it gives CASTRGLNTEAFF.

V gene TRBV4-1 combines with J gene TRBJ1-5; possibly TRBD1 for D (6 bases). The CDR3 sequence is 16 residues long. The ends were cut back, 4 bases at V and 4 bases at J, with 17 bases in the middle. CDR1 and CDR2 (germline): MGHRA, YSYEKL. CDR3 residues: CASSPTTGPANQPQHF. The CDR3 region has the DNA TGCGCCAGCAGCCCCACGACAGGACCGGCAAATCAGCCCCAGCATTTT.

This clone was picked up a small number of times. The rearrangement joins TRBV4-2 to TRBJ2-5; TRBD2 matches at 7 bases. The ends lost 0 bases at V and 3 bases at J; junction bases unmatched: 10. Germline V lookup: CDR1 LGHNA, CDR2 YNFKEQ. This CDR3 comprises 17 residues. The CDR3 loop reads CASSQDYGASGKETQYF. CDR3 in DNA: TGTGCCAGCAGCCAAGATTACGGGGCTAGCGGTAAAGAGACCCAGTACTTC.

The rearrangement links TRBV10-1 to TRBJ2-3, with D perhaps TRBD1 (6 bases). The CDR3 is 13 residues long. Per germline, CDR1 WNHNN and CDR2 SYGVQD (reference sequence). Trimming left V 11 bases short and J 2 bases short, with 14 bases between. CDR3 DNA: TGCGCCCCAGGCTTGGGGGCCACAGATACGCAGTATTTT. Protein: CAPGLGATDTQYF.

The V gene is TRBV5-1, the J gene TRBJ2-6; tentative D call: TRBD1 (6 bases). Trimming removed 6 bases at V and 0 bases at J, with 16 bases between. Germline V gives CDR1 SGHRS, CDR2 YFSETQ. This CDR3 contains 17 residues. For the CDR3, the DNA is TGCGCCAGCACCCCGGGAACGGACAGCTCTGGGGCCAACGTCCTGACTTTC. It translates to CASTPGTDSSGANVLTF.

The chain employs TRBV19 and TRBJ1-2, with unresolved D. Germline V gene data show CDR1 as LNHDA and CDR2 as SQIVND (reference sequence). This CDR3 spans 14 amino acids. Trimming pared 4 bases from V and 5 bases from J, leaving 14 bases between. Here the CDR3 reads CASSTTGGAYGYTF. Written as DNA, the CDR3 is TGTGCCAGTAGTACAACCGGAGGAGCATATGGCTACACCTTC.

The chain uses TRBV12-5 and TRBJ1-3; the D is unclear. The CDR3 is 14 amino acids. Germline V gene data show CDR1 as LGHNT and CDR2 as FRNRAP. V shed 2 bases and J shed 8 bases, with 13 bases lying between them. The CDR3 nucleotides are TGTGCTAGTGGTTTGTCTCCCGGGAGCGACACCATATATTTT. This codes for CASGLSPGSDTIYF.

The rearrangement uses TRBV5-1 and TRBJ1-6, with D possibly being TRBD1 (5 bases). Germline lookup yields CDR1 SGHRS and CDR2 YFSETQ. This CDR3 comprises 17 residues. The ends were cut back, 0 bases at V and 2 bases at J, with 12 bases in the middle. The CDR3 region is CASSLAQGNAYNSPLHF. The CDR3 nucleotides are TGCGCCAGCAGCTTGGCGCAGGGTAATGCCTATAATTCACCCCTCCACTTT.

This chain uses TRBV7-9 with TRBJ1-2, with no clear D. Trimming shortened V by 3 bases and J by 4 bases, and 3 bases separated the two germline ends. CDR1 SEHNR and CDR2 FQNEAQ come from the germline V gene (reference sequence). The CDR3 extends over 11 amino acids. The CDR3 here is CASSFGYGYTF. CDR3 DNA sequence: TGTGCCAGCAGCTTCGGCTATGGCTACACCTTC.